These T cell receptor beta chains were read from a single sample in a study of T cell changes during pregnancy in multiple sclerosis. Using immunoSEQ multiplex PCR, the repertoire was profiled, and TCRdb retains in-frame clones only, with some absent. The table records about 50,000 clones, 85% to 95% of them present only once. The sequenced sample was CD4+ T cells from peripheral blood mononuclear cells, obtained in the second trimester of pregnancy. The receptors were sampled from a female donor with multiple sclerosis, enrolled in a pregnancy study. Each CDR3 is given with its conserved first and last residue. Fields, in order: J gene, D gene, CDR3 length, clone size, V gene, CDR3 DNA, CDR3 protein. A D gene is named only where the DNA matches it firmly. Clone size is given for some rows only: seen once, a few or many times, or a class if the clone is expanded.

>TRBJ1-1|NA|12|NA|TRBV2
TGTGCCACCCAACTGGAGCGGAATGAAGCTTTCTTT
CATQLERNEAFF
>TRBJ1-6|NA|19|NA|TRBV15
TGTGCCACCAGCAGAGAAAGTATCGGCAGGCTCTCCTATAATTCACCCCTCCACTTT
CATSRESIGRLSYNSPLHF
>TRBJ2-7|NA|13|NA|TRBV6-6
TGTGCCAGCAGTTACGGCCTCTCCTACGAGCAGTACTTC
CASSYGLSYEQYF
>TRBJ2-1|TRBD2|16|NA|TRBV6-6
TGTGCCAGCAGTTACCCGTCGGCGGGGGGTATAGTGGAGCAGTTCTTC
CASSYPSAGGIVEQFF
>TRBJ1-2|TRBD1|15|once|TRBV9
TGTGCCAGCAGCGCTGACAGGGCAGCTAACTATGGCTACACCTTC
CASSADRAANYGYTF
>TRBJ2-7|NA|14|NA|TRBV19
TGTGCCAGTAGTACCCGACAGCTTGCCTACGAGCAGTACTTC
CASSTRQLAYEQYF
>TRBJ2-5|TRBD2|18|NA|TRBV7-8
TGTGCCAGCAGCCAAAGGACTAGCGTAATCCAGGGGGAAGAGACCCAGTACTTC
CASSQRTSVIQGEETQYF
>TRBJ2-3|NA|16|NA|TRBV5-1
TGCGCCAGCAGCTTTGGCGGGATGACTAGCACAGATACGCAGTATTTT
CASSFGGMTSTDTQYF
>TRBJ1-2|NA|15|NA|TRBV11-1
TGTGCCAGCAGCTTCCTTTTCGAGGGTCCCAGTGGCTACACCTTC
CASSFLFEGPSGYTF
>TRBJ2-1|TRBD2|13|NA|TRBV19
TGTGCCAGTAGGGGACTAGCGGACAATGAGCAGTTCTTC
CASRGLADNEQFF
>TRBJ2-1|NA|15|NA|TRBV11-2
TGTGCCAGCAGCTTAGTGCGGGGAAAAAACAATGAGCAGTTCTTC
CASSLVRGKNNEQFF
>TRBJ2-3|NA|17|NA|TRBV7-2
TGTGCCAGTTTGAGGGGGAAGCAATTCCCTAGCACAGATACGCAGTATTTT
CASLRGKQFPSTDTQYF
>TRBJ1-6|NA|12|NA|TRBV7-9
TGTGCCAGCAATTACCAGAATTCACCCCTCCACTTT
CASNYQNSPLHF
>TRBJ2-1|NA|12|NA|TRBV27
TGTGCCAGCAGTTTATCCGGGTATGAGCAGTTCTTC
CASSLSGYEQFF
>TRBJ1-1|TRBD1|14|NA|TRBV13
TGTGCCAGCAGCAGGTGGGACAGAGACACTGAAGCTTTCTTT
CASSRWDRDTEAFF
>TRBJ2-2|TRBD2|15|NA|TRBV4-2
TGTGCCAGCAGCTTAAGCGGGGGGAACACCGGGGAGCTGTTTTTT
CASSLSGGNTGELFF
>TRBJ2-7|NA|15|NA|TRBV6-5
TGTGCCAGCAGCTCCAGGAACCGACAGGTTCACGAGCAGTACTTC
CASSSRNRQVHEQYF
>TRBJ2-6|NA|14|NA|TRBV19
TGTGCCAGTAGTATAGGGCCTGGGGCCAACGTCCTGACTTTC
CASSIGPGANVLTF
>TRBJ2-7|NA|15|NA|TRBV28
TGTGCCAGCAGTTTAGGAAGATGGACAACCTACGAGCAGTACTTC
CASSLGRWTTYEQYF
>TRBJ2-7|TRBD1|15|once|TRBV5-6
TGTGCCAGCAGCAACCGGGACAGGAGCCTATACGAGCAGTACTTC
CASSNRDRSLYEQYF
>TRBJ1-2|NA|13|few|TRBV6-5
TGTGCCAGCAGCCCTCGATGGACAGATGGCTACACCTTC
CASSPRWTDGYTF
>TRBJ2-5|NA|14|NA|TRBV18
TGTGCCAGCTCACCAGTTGGGTCACAGGAGACCCAGTACTTC
CASSPVGSQETQYF
>TRBJ2-5|TRBD2|14|NA|TRBV5-1
TGCGCCAGCAGCTTCTCCGGGAGGGGAGAGACCCAGTACTTC
CASSFSGRGETQYF
>TRBJ2-5|TRBD1|16|NA|TRBV9
TGTGCCAGCAGCGCCGGGACAGGGGGCGCGGAAGAGACCCAGTACTTC
CASSAGTGGAEETQYF
>TRBJ2-7|TRBD2|15|NA|TRBV6-5
TGTGCCAGCAGTTACGGAGTCCTAGCGGGGGGTGAGCAGTACTTC
CASSYGVLAGGEQYF
>TRBJ2-6|NA|14|NA|TRBV2
TGTGCCAGCAGTAGCGGTGGTGGGGCCAACGTCCTGACTTTC
CASSSGGGANVLTF
>TRBJ2-6|TRBD2|18|NA|TRBV15
TGTGCCACCAGCGCGGGAGGGGTCTGGGCCTCTGGGGCCAACGTCCTGACTTTC
CATSAGGVWASGANVLTF
>TRBJ1-2|TRBD1|14|few|TRBV29-1
TGCAGCGTTGCTTTGGGACAGATGAACTATGGCTACACCTTC
CSVALGQMNYGYTF
>TRBJ2-1|NA|17|NA|TRBV11-2
TGTGCCAGCAGCCCGCCCCCAGGGGTAGTACCCTACAATGAGCAGTTCTTC
CASSPPPGVVPYNEQFF
>TRBJ2-3|TRBD2|15|NA|TRBV11-1
TGTGCCAGCAGCCTTCGGACTAGCGGGGCAGATACGCAGTATTTT
CASSLRTSGADTQYF
>TRBJ2-7|NA|15|NA|TRBV6-1
TGTGCCAGCAGGATAGGGGGAGCAGGTTTATACGAGCAGTACTTC
CASRIGGAGLYEQYF
>TRBJ2-1|TRBD1|15|NA|TRBV5-6
TGTGCCAGCAGCTTGCGTACAGGGGGATACAATGAGCAGTTCTTC
CASSLRTGGYNEQFF
>TRBJ1-1|TRBD1|14|NA|TRBV5-5
TGTGCCAGCAGCTGGGACAGGGCCGGGACTGAAGCTTTCTTT
CASSWDRAGTEAFF
>TRBJ1-4|NA|16|NA|TRBV5-8
TGTGCCAGCAGCTTAACTGACGGAGCAACTAATGAAAAACTGTTTTTT
CASSLTDGATNEKLFF
>TRBJ2-7|TRBD1|13|NA|TRBV29-1
TGCAGCGTTACCGGGACAGGGATCTACGAGCAGTACTTC
CSVTGTGIYEQYF
>TRBJ2-5|NA|15|NA|TRBV19
TGTGCCAGTAGTGTCCGGGGGGCCCTCGGGGAGACCCAGTACTTC
CASSVRGALGETQYF
>TRBJ2-1|TRBD2|14|NA|TRBV4-2
TGTGCCAGCAGCCACCAGCGGGAGTTATCTGAGCAGTTCTTC
CASSHQRELSEQFF
>TRBJ1-5|NA|13|NA|TRBV6-6
TGTGCCAGCAGGGACACTATGAATCAGCCCCAGCATTTT
CASRDTMNQPQHF
>TRBJ2-3|TRBD1|15|NA|TRBV5-1
TGCGCCAGCAGCTCGCAGGGGGCAAACACAGATACGCAGTATTTT
CASSSQGANTDTQYF
>TRBJ2-7|NA|16|NA|TRBV5-1
TGCGCCAGCAGCTTGGATCTGGAGGGACGATCCTACGAGCAGTACTTC
CASSLDLEGRSYEQYF
>TRBJ1-6|NA|14|once|TRBV19
TGTGCCAGTAGTAAGGGCCAGGGTGGGTCACCCCTCCACTTT
CASSKGQGGSPLHF
>TRBJ1-1|TRBD1|16|once|TRBV10-1
TGCGCCAGCAGGGACTCCCCTGGGACAGCTAACACTGAAGCTTTCTTT
CASRDSPGTANTEAFF
>TRBJ2-7|NA|17|once|TRBV12-1
TGTGCCAGCAGAAACACCATGGGGTCCAGCGGCCACTACGAGCAGTACTTC
CASRNTMGSSGHYEQYF
>TRBJ2-7|NA|14|NA|TRBV5-1
TGCGCCAGCGGCATAGGACAGCCCGCCTACGAGCAGTACTTC
CASGIGQPAYEQYF
>TRBJ2-6|NA|18|NA|TRBV2
TGTGCCAGCAGCCAAATCAGGGGCTTGAGCTCTGGGGCCAACGTCCTGACTTTC
CASSQIRGLSSGANVLTF
>TRBJ1-2|NA|13|NA|TRBV14
TGTGCCAGCAGCCAGACAGCCTTCTATGGCTACACCTTC
CASSQTAFYGYTF
>TRBJ1-4|NA|14|few|TRBV5-1
TGCGCCAGCAGCTTGGGTGAGGAGGGGGAAAAACTGTTTTTT
CASSLGEEGEKLFF
>TRBJ2-3|TRBD2|17|NA|TRBV2
TGTGCCAGCAGTGAGAGGGGAGGGCTGGGGCTCACAGATACGCAGTATTTT
CASSERGGLGLTDTQYF
>TRBJ2-2|NA|15|NA|TRBV5-1
TGCGCCAGCAGCTTGGACAGAACGAACACCGGGGAGCTGTTTTTT
CASSLDRTNTGELFF
>TRBJ2-3|NA|14|NA|TRBV7-7
TGTGCTAGCAGCTCTAGGGGGGGGGCAGATACGCAGTATTTT
CASSSRGGADTQYF
>TRBJ1-2|NA|14|NA|TRBV5-1
TGCGCCAGCAGCCGACAGGAAGGCCTTTATGGCTACACCTTC
CASSRQEGLYGYTF
>TRBJ1-2|TRBD1|16|NA|TRBV6-4
TGTGCCAGCAGTGACGCCCCGGGACAGGGGGTGTTAGGCTACACCTTC
CASSDAPGQGVLGYTF
>TRBJ1-4|NA|14|NA|TRBV5-1
TGCGCCAGCAGCTTGGGCCCCCGCGATGAAAAACTGTTTTTT
CASSLGPRDEKLFF
>TRBJ2-7|TRBD2|15|NA|TRBV9
TGTGCCAGCAGCGTAGATAGCGGGGGGTTTTACGAGCAGTACTTC
CASSVDSGGFYEQYF
>TRBJ2-5|NA|14|NA|TRBV5-1
TGCGCCAGCAGCTTGGGCGGTGTGCAAGAGACCCAGTACTTC
CASSLGGVQETQYF
>TRBJ2-5|TRBD2|18|once|TRBV4-1
TGCGCCAGCAGCTCGGGACTAGCGGGGGGGTCGTCCCGGGAGACCCAGTACTTC
CASSSGLAGGSSRETQYF
>TRBJ1-1|NA|14|NA|TRBV7-9
TGTGCCAGCAGCTTAACAGGGACCTTTACTGAAGCTTTCTTT
CASSLTGTFTEAFF
>TRBJ1-2|TRBD1|14|NA|TRBV6-5
TGTGCCAGCAGCGCACAGGGGGGAGACTATGGCTACACCTTC
CASSAQGGDYGYTF
>TRBJ1-2|NA|13|NA|TRBV18
TGTGCCAGCTCAACCGACACAATCTATGGCTACACCTTC
CASSTDTIYGYTF